What follows are 19 T cell receptor beta chains derived from one specimen sequenced in a study of shared clonotypes between healthy human individuals (dated by TCRdb to the early 2020s). Library generation was performed with the immunoSEQ multiplex PCR assay. In TCRdb, the immuneACCESS table is reduced to in-frame sequences with V and J assigned. These tables do not hold every clone; where another copy was compared, an unresolved V gene accounts for under half, and the others remain unexplained. The sample table holds some 2,500,000 clones, of which 93% were seen once. About 0.38% of the sample is taken by the ten largest. Sequences were obtained from naive CD4+ T cells from PBMCs. This specimen's cell subset or site label, interpreted: CD45RA+ positively selected. The receptors shown here come from a man younger than 35 in good health. Some clones in this sample may be carry-over from other donors' samples.

The chain joins TRBV2 to TRBJ2-1; a possible D gene is TRBD2 (7 bases). Germline CDR1 reads SNHLY; CDR2 reads FYNNEI. V lost 10 bases, J lost 6 bases, and 25 bases lay in between. This CDR3 comprises 16 residues. The CDR3 reads CATLGSRGRVGNEQFF. The DNA for the CDR3 is TGTGCCACCCTTGGTTCGAGGGGGAGGGTCGGCAATGAGCAGTTCTTC.

The rearrangement uses TRBV7-9 and TRBJ1-2; D may be TRBD1 (5 bases). This CDR3 is 15 amino acids long. Germline CDR1 is SEHNR and CDR2 is FQNEAQ (reference sequence). Deletions cut 2 bases from V and 3 bases from J, with 13 bases between. The CDR3 nucleotides read TGTGCCAGCAGCTTAACGTGGACGGGGGACTATGGCTACACCTTC. It yields the protein CASSLTWTGDYGYTF.

The chain joins TRBV7-8 to TRBJ1-2, with no clear D. Trimming pared 5 bases from V and 8 bases from J, leaving 21 bases between. CDR1 is SGHVS, CDR2 FQNEAQ, per germline. The length of the CDR3 is 15 residues. This CDR3 is CASSSVPGVQRGYTF. CDR3 DNA: TGTGCCAGCAGCAGCGTTCCGGGAGTTCAAAGAGGCTACACCTTC. The variable domain in full, with the rest retrieved from reference TRBV7-8 and TRBJ1-2, is GAGVSQSPRYKVAKRGQDVALRCDPISGHVSLFWYQQALGQGPEFLTYFQNEAQLDKSGLPSDRFFAERPEGSVSTLKIQRTQQEDSAVYLCASSSVPGVQRGYTFGSGTRLTVV.

As concerns this clone: Other DNA sequences in this specimen translate into the identical CDR3. The J gene is TRBJ2-7, the V gene TRBV2; no firm D call. This CDR3 is 11 amino acids long. Per the germline V gene, CDR1 is SNHLY and CDR2 is FYNNEI. Trimming removed 5 bases from V and 1 base from J, with 3 bases in between. The CDR3 is CASSRSYEQYF. Here the CDR3 DNA reads TGTGCCAGCAGTAGGTCCTACGAGCAGTACTTC.

This chain uses TRBV5-1 with TRBJ2-2, with TRBD1 matching 11 bases. There are 15 residues in the CDR3. The V gene end was trimmed by 2 bases and the J gene end by 5 bases; junction bases not matched to a gene: 2. Germline CDR1 and CDR2: SGHRS and YFSETQ. The CDR3 protein is CASSLGTGGTGELFF. In DNA form, the CDR3 reads TGCGCCAGCAGCTTAGGGACAGGGGGAACCGGGGAGCTGTTTTTT.

The rearrangement uses TRBV29-1 and TRBJ2-3, with D unresolved. Germline values: CDR1 SQVTM, CDR2 ANQGSEA. Trimming took 4 bases from V and 1 from J, leaving 9 bases between them. CDR3 length: 13 amino acids. Here the CDR3 reads CSVVRRGTDTQYF. In nucleotides, the CDR3 is TGCAGCGTTGTCCGCCGGGGCACAGATACGCAGTATTTT.

This clone was detected a few times. The V and J genes are TRBV5-1 and TRBJ1-5; D unclear. Per germline, CDR1 SGHRS and CDR2 YFSETQ. V gave up 2 bases and J gave up 0 bases, with 6 bases separating them. This CDR3 has 14 residues. The CDR3 region is CASSFGSSNQPQHF. DNA of the CDR3: TGCGCCAGCAGCTTCGGATCTAGCAATCAGCCCCAGCATTTT.

The chain employs TRBV7-8 and TRBJ2-3, with D possibly TRBD1 on 6 matching bases. Trimming cost V 1 base and J 2 bases, with 10 bases left between them. This CDR3 has 15 amino acids. Germline CDR1 and CDR2: SGHVS and FQNEAQ. Here the CDR3 DNA reads TGTGCCAGCAGCTTAGACAGGGTTCACACAGATACGCAGTATTTT. Protein product: CASSLDRVHTDTQYF.

The chain employs TRBV7-3 and TRBJ2-7, with D perhaps being TRBD1 or TRBD2 (5 bases each). This CDR3 is 20 amino acids long. In germline, CDR1 is SGHTA, CDR2 FQGTGA. The V gene lost 0 bases and the J gene lost 2 bases, with 26 bases spanning the gap. The CDR3, as DNA: TGTGCCAGCAGCTTAACTCCGGGACCTACACGGGTAGCGAGCCCCTACGAGCAGTACTTC. It encodes CASSLTPGPTRVASPYEQYF.

The V gene is TRBV28, the J gene TRBJ2-5; no definite D call. The J call may be faulty, since TRBJ2-7 better matches the DNA end. The V gene's germline CDR1 is MDHEN and CDR2 SYDVKM. The CDR3 has 14 residues. CDR3 nucleotide sequence: TGTGCCAGCAGTCTCGGACCGAAAACCTACGAGCAGTACTTC. The encoded protein is CASSLGPKTYEQYF.

V gene TRBV6-1 combines with J gene TRBJ2-5; D might be TRBD2 (5 bases). The V gene lost 2 bases and the J gene lost 5 bases, with 9 bases spanning the gap. The CDR3 length is 13 residues. Per germline, CDR1 MNHNS and CDR2 SASEGT. CDR3 sequence reads: CASSELATETQYF. The CDR3 DNA reads TGTGCCAGCAGTGAACTAGCAACCGAGACCCAGTACTTC.

With respect to this clone: Other DNA sequences in this specimen translate into the identical CDR3. V usage is TRBV29-1 and J usage is TRBJ1-3; no definite D call. Germline V lookup: CDR1 SQVTM, CDR2 ANQGSEA. The CDR3 runs 13 residues. The ends were cut back, 3 bases at V and 0 bases at J, with 6 bases in the middle. CDR3 protein: CSVELSSGNTIYF. The CDR3 DNA sequence: TGCAGCGTTGAGTTGAGCTCTGGAAACACCATATATTTT.

This chain links TRBV11-2 with TRBJ2-7, with D perhaps matching TRBD1 or TRBD2 (5 bases each). The germline CDR1 and CDR2 sequences are SGHAT and FQNNGV. This CDR3 region has 14 residues. Trimming took off 7 bases at V and 0 bases at J, with 13 bases between the two ends. The CDR3 loop reads CASTRRGLSYEQYF. The CDR3 coding sequence is TGTGCCAGCACCCGTCGGGGCCTCTCCTACGAGCAGTACTTC.

This clone appeared a single time. The rearrangement joins TRBV5-1 to TRBJ1-4, with TRBD1 identical over 8 bases. From germline, CDR1 is SGHRS and CDR2 YFSETQ. This CDR3 spans 15 amino acids. The junction had 6 bases not matched to a gene; V was cut back by 0 bases and J by 8 bases. The chain's CDR3 is CASSLDPRTGEKLFF. DNA of the CDR3: TGCGCCAGCAGCTTGGATCCCCGGACAGGGGAAAAACTGTTTTTT.

The V call is TRBV6-1, the J call TRBJ2-1, with TRBD2 matching 9 bases. CDR1 and CDR2 (germline): MNHNS, SASEGT. V shed 4 bases, J shed 0 bases, and the junction held 4 bases outside the gene matches. The CDR3 has 16 amino acids. The CDR3 loop is CASSGLAGNSYNEQFF. The DNA for the CDR3 is TGTGCCAGCAGTGGGCTAGCGGGAAACTCCTACAATGAGCAGTTCTTC.

The chain couples TRBV9 to TRBJ2-5, with a possible D match to TRBD1 (5 bases). V lost 4 bases to trimming and J lost 7 bases, with 14 bases between them. This CDR3 spans 13 amino acids. The V gene's germline CDR1 is SGDLS and CDR2 YYNGEE. DNA for the CDR3: TGTGCCAGCAGCAAACCAGGGTCTTGGACCCAGTACTTC. Its translation is CASSKPGSWTQYF.

The chain couples TRBV7-7 to TRBJ2-7, with 7 positions matching TRBD2. This CDR3 contains 16 residues. Losses at the gene ends were 2 bases for V and 2 bases for J; bases not matched to a gene: 9. Germline lookup yields CDR1 SSHAT and CDR2 FNYEAQ (reference sequence). CDR3 coding DNA: TGTGCCAGCAGCTTAACGGCGGGAGTACCCCCCTACGAGCAGTACTTC. Protein product: CASSLTAGVPPYEQYF.

This chain uses TRBV5-4 with TRBJ1-1, with D perhaps matching TRBD1 (6 bases). Germline loops: CDR1 SGHNT, CDR2 YYREEE (reference sequence). This CDR3 spans 14 amino acids. Trimming left V 4 bases short and J 0 bases short, with 10 bases between. This CDR3 is CASSQGHLNTEAFF. CDR3 coding DNA: TGTGCCAGCAGCCAGGGACACTTGAACACTGAAGCTTTCTTT.

This chain links TRBV29-1 with TRBJ2-1; 7 positions match TRBD2. The length of the CDR3 is 14 residues. The V segment lost 3 bases and the J segment 4 bases; nucleotides outside the gene matches: 6. Germline V lookup: CDR1 SQVTM, CDR2 ANQGSEA. The CDR3 loop is CSVEGSGQYNEQFF. In nucleotides, the CDR3 is TGCAGCGTTGAGGGTAGCGGGCAGTACAATGAGCAGTTCTTC.